The 13 T cell receptor beta chains given below trace back to one sample, sequenced in a study of blood T cell repertoires in COVID-19. This table comes from immunoSEQ multiplex PCR, and its TCRdb copy is limited to in-frame clones, with some not included. Among approximately 21,000 clones listed, about 73% were seen once. Sequencing input: peripheral blood. All receptors derive from a human donor in a cohort sampled during active or convalescent COVID-19.

This clone showed up just a few times. The V gene is TRBV18, the J gene TRBJ1-1, with D possibly TRBD1 on 6 matching bases. The V end was cut by 0 bases, the J end by 5 bases, with 13 bases between. The CDR3 contains 15 residues. Germline CDR1 and CDR2: KGHSH and LQKENI. This chain's CDR3 is CASSPPRGGSTEAFF. CDR3 coding DNA: TGTGCCAGCTCACCACCGAGGGGGGGCAGTACTGAAGCTTTCTTT.

This chain joins TRBV10-3 and TRBJ2-7, with 10 bases identical to TRBD1. The germline V gene encodes CDR1 ENHRY and CDR2 SYGVKD. The CDR3 contains 14 residues. V lost 8 bases to trimming and J lost 2 bases; unmatched junction nucleotides: 6. CDR3 region: CAIRGTGDPYEQYF. The CDR3 DNA reads as TGTGCCATCCGAGGGACAGGGGATCCCTACGAGCAGTACTTC.

This clone was observed many times. The chain couples TRBV5-1 to TRBJ2-5; 14 bases agree with TRBD2. The CDR3 is 16 amino acids. CDR1 and CDR2 (germline): SGHRS, YFSETQ. Germline trimming cut 3 bases from V and 4 bases from J; bases unmatched to any gene: 5. CDR3 protein: CASSSWTSGGLETQYF. The CDR3 bases are TGCGCCAGCAGCTCATGGACTAGCGGGGGGTTAGAGACCCAGTACTTC.

The genes are TRBV6-4 and TRBJ1-2, with 9 bases matching TRBD1. V dropped 4 bases and J dropped 2; count of bases not matched to a gene: 2. This CDR3 has 14 residues. The germline V gene has CDR1 MRHNA and CDR2 SNTAGT. DNA for the CDR3: TGTGCCAGCAGTGCGGGGACAGGGAACTATGGCTACACCTTC. Encoded protein: CASSAGTGNYGYTF.

J is TRBJ2-1 and V is TRBV10-3; D ambiguous. Germline loops: CDR1 ENHRY, CDR2 SYGVKD. The CDR3 runs to 14 residues. V gave up 2 bases and J gave up 7 bases, with 12 bases separating them. The CDR3 nucleotides read TGTGCCATCAGTGAGAGTGCGGCGGAGAATGAGCAGTTCTTC. Translated: CAISESAAENEQFF.

V is TRBV7-8 and J is TRBJ2-4; 7 bases are shared with TRBD1. V lost 5 bases and J lost 1; bases outside the gene matches: 17. The CDR3 consists of 19 residues. The germline V gene has CDR1 SGHVS and CDR2 FQNEAQ. CDR3 sequence (DNA): TGTGCCAGCAGCCCGTTCGGACAGACAGGGTGGGAGGCCAAAAACATTCAGTACTTC. This translates into CASSPFGQTGWEAKNIQYF.

The chain carries TRBV10-3 and TRBJ2-7; TRBD1 matches at 8 bases. Per the germline V gene, CDR1 is ENHRY and CDR2 is SYGVKD. This CDR3 has 13 amino acids. V was pared by 10 bases and J by 5 bases, with 10 bases of the junction left unmatched. The CDR3 DNA follows: TGTGCCACCACGGGGACAGGAAAGGACGAGCAGTACTTC. Protein: CATTGTGKDEQYF.

CDR3 nucleotide sequence: TGTGCCAGCAGAGGGACAGCCAATCAGCCCCAGCATTTT. As protein: CASRGTANQPQHF. The chain links TRBV12-3 or TRBV12-4 to TRBJ1-5, with 7 bases lining up with TRBD1. The CDR3 covers 13 residues. The J segment lost 3 bases and the V segment lost 6 bases, leaving 2 bases of the junction unmatched.

V and J are TRBV4-3 and TRBJ2-7; D not certain. The CDR3 totals 17 residues. Trimming removed 0 bases at V and 2 bases at J, with 17 bases between. The germline V gene encodes CDR1 LGHNA and CDR2 YSLEER. The CDR3 coding sequence is TGCGCCAGCAGCCAAGATTTTTCCACCCTTGGCACCTACGAGCAGTACTTC. Translating gives CASSQDFSTLGTYEQYF.

This clone was seen just once. The rearrangement uses TRBV19 and TRBJ1-2; a weak D match, TRBD1 (6 bases). Looked up from germline, CDR1 is LNHDA and CDR2 is SQIVND (reference sequence). Trimming pared 4 bases from V and 2 bases from J, leaving 14 bases between. The CDR3 contains 15 residues. The chain's CDR3 is CASSNGGGGNYGYTF. CDR3 bases: TGTGCCAGTAGTAATGGAGGGGGGGGAAACTATGGCTACACCTTC.

The chain links TRBV9 to TRBJ2-7; D unclear. CDR3 length equals 14 residues. In germline, CDR1 is SGDLS, CDR2 YYNGEE. The V end lost 0 bases, the J end lost 3 bases, and 10 bases lay between the germline ends. The CDR3: CASSVVPQSYEQYF. As DNA, the CDR3 is TGTGCCAGCAGCGTAGTCCCACAGAGCTACGAGCAGTACTTC.

This clone was detected only a few times. J is TRBJ1-6 and V is TRBV19; D is undetermined. CDR1 is LNHDA, CDR2 SQIVND, per germline (reference sequence). V was pared by 7 bases and J by 0 bases, with 7 bases between. This CDR3 comprises 14 residues. The CDR3 sequence is CASTFSSYNSPLHF. CDR3 in DNA: TGTGCCAGTACCTTTAGCTCCTATAATTCACCCCTCCACTTT.

The chain uses TRBV6-5 and TRBJ2-5; TRBD2 matches at 8 bases. CDR3 length: 14 amino acids. Per the germline V gene, CDR1 is MNHEY and CDR2 is SVGAGI. Trimming removed 7 bases from V and 5 bases from J; junction bases left unmatched: 9. DNA of the CDR3: TGTGCCAGCAACGTGGGACTAGGAGTGGAGACCCAGTACTTC. This codes for CASNVGLGVETQYF.